A selection of T cell receptor beta chains follows, all from one sample in a study of CD8+ T cells in alopecia areata. TCRdb keeps only in-frame clones here, not all; method: immunoSEQ multiplex PCR. Of just over 150,000 clones in the sample, about 53% were seen once. This sample comprised CD8+ T cells sorted from blood, obtained at week 0. Receptors originate from a human donor with alopecia areata. CDR3s include the opening cysteine and the closing phenylalanine or tryptophan. The order of the fields is D gene, J gene, V gene, clone size, CDR3 protein, CDR3 DNA. A D gene is named only where the DNA matches it firmly. The listing skips clone size in some rows; elsewhere it reads once, few, many or a size class.

>-|TRBJ1-1|TRBV30|-
CAWSVGGNTEAFF
TGTGCCTGGAGTGTAGGGGGAAACACTGAAGCTTTCTTT
>-|TRBJ1-5|TRBV15|-
CATSERRNQPQHF
TGTGCCACCAGCGAAAGGAGAAATCAGCCCCAGCATTTT
>-|TRBJ2-7|TRBV5-6|-
CASSPKQGVSYEQYF
TGTGCCAGCAGCCCCAAACAAGGGGTTTCTTACGAGCAGTACTTC
>-|TRBJ2-7|TRBV5-1|-
CATPRGWFRDYEQYF
TGCGCCACCCCAAGGGGTTGGTTCAGAGACTACGAGCAGTACTTC
>-|TRBJ2-2|TRBV12-5|few
CASSGGELFF
TGTGCTAGTTCTGGAGGCGAGCTGTTTTTT
>-|TRBJ1-1|TRBV30|-
CAWGPGNTEAFF
TGTGCCTGGGGGCCGGGAAACACTGAAGCTTTCTTT
>-|TRBJ2-1|TRBV2|-
CASSGGREQFF
TGTGCCAGCAGTGGGGGTAGGGAGCAGTTCTTC
>-|TRBJ2-1|TRBV9|-
CASSVVGISYNEQFF
TGTGCCAGCAGCGTAGTGGGGATCTCCTACAATGAGCAGTTCTTC
>-|TRBJ1-1|TRBV11-2|-
CASSLNTEAFF
TGTGCCAGCAGCCTTAACACTGAAGCTTTCTTT
>TRBD1|TRBJ1-1|TRBV7-8|-
CASTPGGRMNTEAFF
TGTGCCAGCACCCCAGGGGGCAGGATGAACACTGAAGCTTTCTTT
>-|TRBJ1-1|TRBV19|-
CASTARGSSNTEAFF
TGTGCCAGTACCGCAAGGGGTTCCTCGAACACTGAAGCTTTCTTT
>-|TRBJ1-2|TRBV27|once
CATWNPTYGYTF
TGTGCCACTTGGAACCCCACCTATGGCTACACCTTC
>TRBD1|TRBJ1-2|TRBV5-6|once
CASSFRTGDYGHTF
TGTGCCAGCAGCTTTCGCACAGGGGACTATGGCCACACCTTC
>TRBD1|TRBJ1-2|TRBV30|-
CAWSLTGTDGYTF
TGTGCCTGGAGTCTGACAGGGACGGATGGCTACACCTTC
>-|TRBJ2-1|TRBV2|-
CARDGELNNEQFF
TGTGCCAGGGACGGAGAACTTAACAATGAGCAGTTCTTC
>-|TRBJ1-6|TRBV11-2|-
CASSLNQYNSPLHF
TGTGCCAGCAGCTTAAACCAGTACAATTCACCCCTCCACTTT
>-|TRBJ1-2|TRBV10-3|-
CAISESIGVGGYTF
TGTGCCATCAGTGAGTCGATCGGGGTTGGAGGCTACACCTTC
>-|TRBJ2-1|TRBV30|-
CAWGLAYNEQFF
TGTGCCTGGGGGCTGGCCTACAATGAGCAGTTCTTC
>TRBD2|TRBJ2-2|TRBV11-3|-
CASSWGLAENTGELFF
TGTGCCAGCAGCTGGGGACTAGCGGAGAACACCGGGGAGCTGTTTTTT
>TRBD1|TRBJ1-5|TRBV7-9|-
CASRQGNQPQHF
TGTGCCAGCAGACAGGGGAACCAGCCCCAGCATTTT
>-|TRBJ2-7|TRBV13|-
CASSSIGSYYEQYF
TGTGCCAGCAGCTCGATCGGGAGCTACTACGAGCAGTACTTC
>-|TRBJ2-7|TRBV23-1|few
CASSQSLPTSDPYEQYF
TGCGCCAGCAGTCAATCGCTGCCGACCAGTGATCCCTACGAGCAGTACTTC
>-|TRBJ2-1|TRBV7-3|-
CASSAGRGSHNEQFF
TGTGCCAGCAGCGCTGGGCGAGGGAGCCACAATGAGCAGTTCTTC